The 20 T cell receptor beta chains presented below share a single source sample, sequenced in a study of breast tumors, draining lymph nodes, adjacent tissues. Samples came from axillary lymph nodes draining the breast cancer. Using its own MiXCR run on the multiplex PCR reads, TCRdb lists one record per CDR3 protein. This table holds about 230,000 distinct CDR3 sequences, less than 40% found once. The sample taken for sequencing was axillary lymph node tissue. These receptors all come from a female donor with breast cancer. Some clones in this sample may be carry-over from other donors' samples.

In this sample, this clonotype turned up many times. In nucleotides, the CDR3 is TGTGCCAGTAGTATTCCAGGGAGTTCACCCCTCCACTTT. It translates to CASSIPGSSPLHF. V is TRBV19 and J is TRBJ1-6, with D tentatively TRBD1 (5 bases). The germline V and J ends were trimmed by 3 bases and 9 bases, with 9 bases remaining between them. Germline assignment: CDR1 LNHDA and CDR2 SQIVND (reference sequence). The CDR3 contains 13 residues.

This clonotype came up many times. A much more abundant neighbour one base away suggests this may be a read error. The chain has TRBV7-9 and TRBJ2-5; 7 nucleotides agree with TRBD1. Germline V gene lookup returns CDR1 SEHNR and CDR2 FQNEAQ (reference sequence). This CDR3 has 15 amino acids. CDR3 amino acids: CASSPRGSTQETQHF. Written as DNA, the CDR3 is TGTGCCAGCAGCCCCAGGGGGAGTACTCAAGAGACCCAGCACTTC.

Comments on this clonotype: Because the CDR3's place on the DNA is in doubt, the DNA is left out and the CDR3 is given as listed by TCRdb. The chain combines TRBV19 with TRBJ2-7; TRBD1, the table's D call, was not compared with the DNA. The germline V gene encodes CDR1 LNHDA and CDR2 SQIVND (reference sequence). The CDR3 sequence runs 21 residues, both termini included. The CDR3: CASSLAVCASSDTRAIYEQYF.

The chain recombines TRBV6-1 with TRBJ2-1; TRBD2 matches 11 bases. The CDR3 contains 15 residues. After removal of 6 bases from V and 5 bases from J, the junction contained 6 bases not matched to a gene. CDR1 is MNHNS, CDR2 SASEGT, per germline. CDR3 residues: CASRPGTSGHNEQFF. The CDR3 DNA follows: TGTGCCAGCAGACCCGGGACTAGCGGCCACAATGAGCAGTTCTTC.

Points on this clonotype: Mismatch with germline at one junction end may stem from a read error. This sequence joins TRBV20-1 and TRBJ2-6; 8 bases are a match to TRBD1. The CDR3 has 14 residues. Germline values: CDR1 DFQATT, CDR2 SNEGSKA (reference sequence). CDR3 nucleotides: TGCAGTGCTAGTGATGGGACAGGCCGGAACACTGAAGCTTTC. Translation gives CSASDGTGRNTEAF.

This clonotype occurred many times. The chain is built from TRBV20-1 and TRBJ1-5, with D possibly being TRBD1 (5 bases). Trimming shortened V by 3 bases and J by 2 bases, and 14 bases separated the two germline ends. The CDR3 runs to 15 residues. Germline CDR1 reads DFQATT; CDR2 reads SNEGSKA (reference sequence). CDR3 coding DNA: TGCAGTGCTAGTTTAGGGGCCGGGGGCAATCAGCCCCAGCATTTT. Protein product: CSASLGAGGNQPQHF.

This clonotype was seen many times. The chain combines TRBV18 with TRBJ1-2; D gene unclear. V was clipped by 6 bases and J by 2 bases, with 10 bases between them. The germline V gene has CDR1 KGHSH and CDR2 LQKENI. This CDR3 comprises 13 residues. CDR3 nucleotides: TGTGCCAGCTCCGCCGGGTCCAACTATGGCTACACCTTC. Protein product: CASSAGSNYGYTF.

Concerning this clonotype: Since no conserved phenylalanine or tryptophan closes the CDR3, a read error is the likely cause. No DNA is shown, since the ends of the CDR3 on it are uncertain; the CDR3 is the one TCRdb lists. The CDR3 protein is CASSLKIG. This chain joins TRBV7-3 and TRBJ2-5. The CDR3 extends over 8 residues, inclusive of both ends. CDR1 SGHTA and CDR2 FQGTGA come from the germline V gene.

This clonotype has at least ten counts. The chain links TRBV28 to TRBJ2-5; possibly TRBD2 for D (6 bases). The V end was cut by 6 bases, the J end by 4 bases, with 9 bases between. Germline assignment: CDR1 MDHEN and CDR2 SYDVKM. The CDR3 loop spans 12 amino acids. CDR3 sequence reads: CASRTGGETQYF. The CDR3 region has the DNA TGTGCCAGCAGAACCGGGGGAGAGACCCAGTACTTC.

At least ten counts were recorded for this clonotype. The CDR3 is CASSPGQGPYEQYF. The CDR3 nucleotides read TGTGCCAGCAGCCCGGGACAGGGACCCTACGAGCAGTACTTC. The chain links TRBV12-3 or TRBV12-4 to TRBJ2-7, with 9 bases aligning to TRBD1. The V segment lost 6 bases and the J segment 2 bases; nucleotides outside the gene matches: 5. This CDR3 region has 14 residues.

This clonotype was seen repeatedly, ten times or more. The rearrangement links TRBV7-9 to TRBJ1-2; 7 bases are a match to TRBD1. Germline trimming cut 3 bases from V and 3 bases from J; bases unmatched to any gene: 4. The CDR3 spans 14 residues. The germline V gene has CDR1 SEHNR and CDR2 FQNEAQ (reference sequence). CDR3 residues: CASSFTTGHYGYTF. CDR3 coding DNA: TGTGCCAGCAGCTTCACGACAGGGCACTATGGCTACACCTTC. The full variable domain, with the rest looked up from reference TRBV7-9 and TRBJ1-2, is DTGVSQNPRHKITKRGQNVTFRCDPISEHNRLYWYRQTLGQGPEFLTYFQNEAQLEKSRLLSDRFSAERPKGSFSTLEIQRTEQGDSAMYLCASSFTTGHYGYTFGSGTRLTVV.

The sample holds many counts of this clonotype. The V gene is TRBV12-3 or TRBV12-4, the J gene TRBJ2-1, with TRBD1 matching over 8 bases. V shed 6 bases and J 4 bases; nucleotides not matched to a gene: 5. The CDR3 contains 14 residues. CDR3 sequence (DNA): TGTGCCAGCAGAAGGCAGGGGGCATACAATGAGCAGTTCTTC. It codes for CASRRQGAYNEQFF.

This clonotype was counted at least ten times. In DNA form, the CDR3 reads TGTGCCAGCACCAGACTAGCGGGGCACCAAGAGACCCAGTACTTC. This gives the protein CASTRLAGHQETQYF. This rearrangement joins TRBV11-2 to TRBJ2-5; 11 positions agree with TRBD2. The trim removed 7 bases at V and 0 bases at J, leaving 4 bases unmatched. The germline gives CDR1 SGHAT, CDR2 FQNNGV. The length of the CDR3 is 15 residues.

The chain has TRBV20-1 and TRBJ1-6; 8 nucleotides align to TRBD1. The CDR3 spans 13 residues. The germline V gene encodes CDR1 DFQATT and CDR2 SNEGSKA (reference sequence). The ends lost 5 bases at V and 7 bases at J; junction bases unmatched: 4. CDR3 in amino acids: CSAETGANSPLHF. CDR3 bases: TGCAGTGCTGAGACAGGGGCAAATTCACCCCTCCACTTT.

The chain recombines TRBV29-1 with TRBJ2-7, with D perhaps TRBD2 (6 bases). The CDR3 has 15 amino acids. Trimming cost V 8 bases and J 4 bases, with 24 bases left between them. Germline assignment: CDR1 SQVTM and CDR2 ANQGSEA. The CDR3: CSLRDSGPQSYEQYF. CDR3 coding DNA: TGCAGCTTGAGGGACTCGGGGCCACAGTCATACGAGCAGTACTTC.

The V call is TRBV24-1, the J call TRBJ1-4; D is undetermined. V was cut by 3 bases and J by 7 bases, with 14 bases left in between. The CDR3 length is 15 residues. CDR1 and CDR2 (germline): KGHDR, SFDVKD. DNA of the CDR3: TGTGCCACCAGTGATATGGGAAGAGAGGGTGAAAAACTGTTTTTT. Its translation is CATSDMGREGEKLFF.

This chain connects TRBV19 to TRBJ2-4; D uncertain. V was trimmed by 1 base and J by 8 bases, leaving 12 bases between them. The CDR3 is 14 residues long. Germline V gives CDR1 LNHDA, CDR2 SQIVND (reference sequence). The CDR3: CASSIAIRADIQYF. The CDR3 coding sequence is TGTGCCAGTAGTATAGCTATCCGGGCGGACATTCAGTACTTC.

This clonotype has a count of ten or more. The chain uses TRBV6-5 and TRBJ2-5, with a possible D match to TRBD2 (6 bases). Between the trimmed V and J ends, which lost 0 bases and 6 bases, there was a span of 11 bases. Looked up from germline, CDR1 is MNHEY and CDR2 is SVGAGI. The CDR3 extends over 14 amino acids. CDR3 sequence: CASSYSTGEKTQYF. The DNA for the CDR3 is TGTGCCAGCAGTTACTCTACGGGAGAAAAGACCCAGTACTTC.

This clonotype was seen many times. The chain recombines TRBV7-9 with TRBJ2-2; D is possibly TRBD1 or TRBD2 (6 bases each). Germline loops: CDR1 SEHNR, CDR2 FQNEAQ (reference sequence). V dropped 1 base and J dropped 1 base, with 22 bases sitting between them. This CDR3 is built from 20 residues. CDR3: CASSLVSGARRTLNTGELFF. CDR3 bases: TGTGCCAGCAGCTTAGTGTCGGGGGCTAGACGCACTCTGAACACCGGGGAGCTGTTTTTT.

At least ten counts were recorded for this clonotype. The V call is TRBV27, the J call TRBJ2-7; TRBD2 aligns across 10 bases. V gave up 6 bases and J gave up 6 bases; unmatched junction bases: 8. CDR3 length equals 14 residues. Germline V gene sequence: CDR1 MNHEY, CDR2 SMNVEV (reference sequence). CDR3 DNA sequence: TGTGCCAGCAGGAGGGGGCTAGCGGGAGTCGAGCAGTACTTC. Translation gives CASRRGLAGVEQYF.